The sequence of this T cell receptor (beta chain) was determined in a study of patients and donors after allogeneic stem cell transplantation. The sample holds many counts of this clonotype. TCRdb reprocessed the RT-PCR reads via MiXCR and lists one record per CDR3 protein. The sample carries about 230,000 distinct CDR3 sequences, roughly 13% recorded once. The TCR sequence derives from a human donor who was either an allogeneic HSCT recipient or a stem cell or donor lymphocyte infusion donor (not recorded which). It is not recorded whose cells these are; they may come from a transplant donor. Sequenced sample: blood, either unsorted or a sorted T cell fraction (not recorded which).

CDR3 sequence reads: CASPIYSGTVSLNTEAFF. CDR3 nucleotide sequence: TGTGCCAGCCCGATCTACTCCGGGACAGTATCCTTGAACACTGAAGCTTTCTTT. The rearrangement links TRBV12-3 or TRBV12-4 to TRBJ1-1, with 7 bases that match TRBD1. Trimming removed 8 bases from V and 0 bases from J; junction bases left unmatched: 18. The CDR3 contains 18 residues.